The TCR beta chain described here comes from a study of OX40 agonist ivuxolimab in advanced cancers. For context, the study as a whole: Ivuxolimab was a fully human IgG2 agonistic monoclonal antibody targeting the costimulatory receptor OX40 (CD134). Peripheral TCRbeta sequencing aimed to test whether ivuxolimab altered TCR sequence diversity and caused clonal T-cell expansion. Partial responses occurred in three dose-escalation patients: two with cutaneous melanoma and one with hepatocellular carcinoma. Among the roughly 54 dose-escalation patients, about 19 had hepatocellular carcinoma, about 15 melanoma, 9 renal cell carcinoma and 9 head and neck cancer. A male proportion of 70% to 90% and a mean age of about 60 years, ranging from 23 to 79, were recorded for the dose-escalation cohort. Intravenous ivuxolimab was administered to patients every 2 weeks at six dose levels: 0.01, 0.1, 0.3, 1.5, 3 and 10 mg/kg. The paper describes the monotherapy dose-escalation part (N = 52 patients) of the phase I trial of ivuxolimab. Patients were allowed to have had prior anti-PD-1, anti-PD-L1 or anti-CTLA-4 therapy, and around two fifths of the dose-escalation patients had been treated with checkpoint inhibitors.

The trial excluded patients who had a history of autoimmune disease or were on systemic immunosuppression. Peripheral blood for TCR sequencing was collected from all dose cohorts at baseline, on cycle 4 day 1, and on cycle 7 day 1. The samples were drawn from a first-in-human, open-label, multicenter phase I dose-escalation trial of ivuxolimab. Adults with locally advanced or metastatic melanoma, renal cell, hepatocellular, or head and neck squamous cell carcinoma were enrolled in the trial. Before TCR sequencing, CD4+ T cells and CD8+ T cells from peripheral blood were sorted into separate populations. Study-wide findings and limitations: Low levels of normalized T-cell clonal expansion were also seen in some patients who did not respond. At doses from 0.1 to 3.0 mg/kg, clonal expansion was seen in both CD4+ and CD8+ blood T cells between baseline and week 6. In partial responders in the 0.1-3.0 mg/kg groups, normalized peripheral clonal expansion was found to be among the lowest, especially among CD8+ T cells. The antigen specificity of the peripheral T cells that underwent clonal expansion was not determined. On average, CD8+ T cells showed more expanded clones than CD4+ T cells after ivuxolimab.

This clone was recorded once. The clone's antigen remains unknown. One base away there is no much larger clone; base qualities are not given. Compared with germline, V lacks 2 bases and J lacks 0 bases; bases without a gene match: 7. The CDR3 holds 16 amino acids from the cysteine to the phenylalanine. Only the CDR3 portion is preserved as DNA: 48 bases, with reading frame beginning at the first base. CDR1 and CDR2 are read off the germline V gene as SGDLS and YYNGEE. Genomic DNA was isolated from the sorted cells so that the TCRbeta CDR3 region could be sequenced. The immunoSEQ Assay was used to sequence the TCRbeta CDR3 regions. What TCRdb holds here is the immuneACCESS table cut down to in-frame rearrangements. Part of the clones is not present; checked against another copy, under half of the missing clones reflect an unresolved V gene, and the others are unexplained. Counted in this sample were roughly 74,000 clones; 92% of them appeared once. Over 8.5% of the sample is held by the ten biggest clonotypes.

The sample in question was CD4+ or CD8+ T cells sorted from blood, obtained in a trial of the OX40 agonist ivuxolimab. This TCR came from an adult with an advanced solid tumor such as melanoma, head and neck, liver or kidney cancer. The chain links TRBV9 with TRBJ1-2; the junction holds 7 bases that match TRBD1. In nucleotides, the sequence is TGTGCCAGCAGCGTGGGAGGGACAGACCCTAACTATGGCTACACCTTC. Translated, it reads CASSVGGTDPNYGYTF.